What follows are 13 T cell receptor beta chains derived from one specimen sequenced in a study of shared clonotypes between healthy human individuals. The repertoire was sequenced with immunoSEQ multiplex PCR; TCRdb's copy has only in-frame clones and lacks some. Altogether fewer than 2.5 million clones are present, 93% being singletons, with the ten largest covering roughly 0.36%. The specimen was naive CD4+ T cells from PBMCs. This sample's subset: CD45RA+ positively selected. Receptors were obtained from a man aged 18 to 30 in good health. Some clones in this sample may be carry-over from other donors' samples.

The chain couples TRBV5-4 to TRBJ2-3; 9 nucleotides agree with TRBD1. The germline V gene encodes CDR1 SGHNT and CDR2 YYREEE (reference sequence). The CDR3 contains 17 residues. Trimming removed 3 bases from V and 0 bases from J; junction bases left unmatched: 8. The CDR3, as DNA: TGTGCCAGCAGCTCACCGGGACAGGGACCTAGCACAGATACGCAGTATTTT. Its translation: CASSSPGQGPSTDTQYF. The variable domain in full, completed from reference TRBV5-4 and TRBJ2-3, reads ETGVTQSPTHLIKTRGQQVTLRCSSQSGHNTVSWYQQALGQGPQFIFQYYREEENGRGNFPPRFSGLQFPNYSSELNVNALELDDSALYLCASSSPGQGPSTDTQYFGPGTRLTVL.

This sequence joins TRBV29-1 and TRBJ1-4, with TRBD1 matching 10 bases. Trimming at V came to 7 bases and at J to 7 bases, leaving 3 bases not matched to a gene. This CDR3 is 12 amino acids long. Per the germline V gene, CDR1 is SQVTM and CDR2 is ANQGSEA. The CDR3 reads CSGQGAGEKLFF. CDR3 in DNA: TGCAGCGGACAGGGGGCGGGTGAAAAACTGTTTTTT. Looking up the rest from reference TRBV29-1 and TRBJ1-4 gives the full variable domain: SAVISQKPSRDICQRGTSLTIQCQVDSQVTMMFWYRQQPGQSLTLIATANQGSEATYESGFVIDKFPISRPNLTFSTLTVSNMSPEDSSIYLCSGQGAGEKLFFGSGTQLSVL.

A single count supports this clone. The chain links TRBV27 to TRBJ1-2; D is perhaps TRBD1 (5 bases). In germline, CDR1 is MNHEY, CDR2 SMNVEV (reference sequence). The CDR3 covers 12 residues. Trimming shortened V by 6 bases and J by 8 bases, and 13 bases separated the two germline ends. The CDR3, as DNA: TGTGCCAGCAGCTTTGGGGGTTCCGGCTACACCTTC. It codes for CASSFGGSGYTF.

The table lists this clone with a count of one. V is TRBV7-2 and J is TRBJ2-7; TRBD2 aligns across 10 bases. Germline V CDR1 and CDR2: SGHTA, FQGNSA. J was trimmed by 6 bases and V by 8 bases; bases with no gene match: 10. CDR3 length: 14 amino acids. This CDR3 reads CASALSSGSTEQYF. CDR3 nucleotide sequence: TGTGCCAGCGCCCTCTCTAGCGGGAGCACCGAGCAGTACTTC. Full variable domain (missing parts from reference TRBV7-2 and TRBJ2-7): GAGVSQSPSNKVTEKGKDVELRCDPISGHTALYWYRQSLGQGLEFLIYFQGNSAPDKSGLPSDRFSAERTGGSVSTLTIQRTQQEDSAVYLCASALSSGSTEQYFGPGTRLTVT.

This sequence joins TRBV7-6 and TRBJ1-2; 7 bases are shared with TRBD1. This CDR3 spans 14 amino acids. Losses at the gene ends were 5 bases for V and 8 bases for J; bases not matched to a gene: 11. Germline CDR1 and CDR2: SGHVS and FNYEAQ. The CDR3 sequence is CASSPQGTEDGYTF. CDR3 bases: TGTGCCAGCAGCCCACAAGGGACAGAGGACGGCTACACCTTC.

The chain links TRBV27 to TRBJ2-1; possibly TRBD2 for D (6 bases). The CDR3 runs to 15 residues. The ends were cut back, 6 bases at V and 0 bases at J, with 12 bases in the middle. Germline V lookup: CDR1 MNHEY, CDR2 SMNVEV (reference sequence). The CDR3 region is CASRRGISSYNEQFF. CDR3 nucleotide sequence: TGTGCCAGCAGACGCGGGATCAGCTCCTACAATGAGCAGTTCTTC.

The chain carries TRBV18 and TRBJ1-1, with D perhaps matching TRBD1 (6 bases). The V and J ends lost 4 bases and 5 bases respectively, with 17 bases between them. The CDR3 loop spans 15 amino acids. Germline CDR1 KGHSH, CDR2 LQKENI. The CDR3 sequence: CASSRQGGKETEAFF. Written as DNA, the CDR3 is TGTGCCAGCTCACGTCAAGGGGGGAAAGAAACTGAAGCTTTCTTT.

V usage is TRBV7-2 and J usage is TRBJ2-1, with 8 bases matching TRBD2. The V segment lost 5 bases and the J segment 13 bases; nucleotides outside the gene matches: 10. CDR3 size: 13 residues. CDR1 and CDR2 from the germline V gene are SGHTA and FQGNSA. The CDR3 DNA is TGTGCCAGCAGCCTACTAGCGGCCGGGCCACAGTTCTTC. This codes for CASSLLAAGPQFF.

On this clone itself: Other DNA variants within this sample encode the same CDR3. This rearrangement joins TRBV5-1 to TRBJ2-1; D gene uncertain. Germline values: CDR1 SGHRS, CDR2 YFSETQ. V was cut by 0 bases and J by 7 bases, with 8 bases left in between. CDR3 size: 13 residues. The CDR3 coding sequence is TGCGCCAGCAGCTTGGCCCCAGGTAATGAGCAGTTCTTC. Its protein product is CASSLAPGNEQFF. Drawing the rest from reference TRBV5-1 and TRBJ2-1, the complete variable domain is KAGVTQTPRYLIKTRGQQVTLSCSPISGHRSVSWYQQTPGQGLQFLFEYFSETQRNKGNFPGRFSGRQFSNSRSEMNVSTLELGDSALYLCASSLAPGNEQFFGPGTRLTVL.

The chain links TRBV15 to TRBJ2-1, with D possibly being TRBD1 (6 bases). The CDR3 contains 18 residues. Germline values: CDR1 LNHNV, CDR2 YYDKDF (reference sequence). Trimming pared 3 bases from V and 5 bases from J, leaving 23 bases between. In DNA, the CDR3 is TGTGCCACCAGCAGGCTGCTATACCGGGACATAGCTAACAATGAGCAGTTCTTC. Translating gives CATSRLLYRDIANNEQFF.

This clone was seen just once. This chain links TRBV11-2 with TRBJ2-2; the D is unclear. V was pared by 5 bases and J by 6 bases, with 13 bases between. The germline V gene encodes CDR1 SGHAT and CDR2 FQNNGV. The CDR3 spans 14 residues. The chain's CDR3 is CASSTLRGPGELFF. The DNA of the CDR3 is TGTGCCAGCAGCACCCTGAGAGGCCCCGGGGAGCTGTTTTTT.

This clone occurred once. The CDR3 coding sequence is TGTGCCAGCTCACCGGGACTAGCTCTAACAGATACGCAGTATTTT. Translation: CASSPGLALTDTQYF. The genes are TRBV18 and TRBJ2-3; 9 positions match TRBD2. There are 15 residues in the CDR3. The J segment lost 3 bases and the V segment lost 3 bases, leaving 4 bases of the junction unmatched. Germline CDR1 reads KGHSH; CDR2 reads LQKENI. The complete variable domain, with remaining parts taken from reference TRBV18 and TRBJ2-3, reads NAGVMQNPRHLVRRRGQEARLRCSPMKGHSHVYWYRQLPEEGLKFMVYLQKENIIDESGMPKERFSAEFPKEGPSILRIQQVVRGDSAAYFCASSPGLALTDTQYFGPGTRLTVL.

This chain joins TRBV27 and TRBJ2-1; 10 positions match TRBD1. V trimming: 5 bases; J trimming: 4 bases; junction bases outside the gene matches: 8. Looked up from germline, CDR1 is MNHEY and CDR2 is SMNVEV (reference sequence). The CDR3 contains 16 residues. The CDR3: CASSQHPGQGYNEQFF. The CDR3 DNA reads as TGTGCCAGCAGTCAACATCCGGGACAGGGGTACAATGAGCAGTTCTTC.